Listed here are 9 T cell receptor beta chains from one sample, sequenced in a study of beta chain features in type 1 diabetes. The sequenced template was cDNA made from the entire isolated RNA. Method: immunoSEQ multiplex PCR; TCRdb's copy keeps in-frame clones and lacks some. Among approximately 270,000 clones listed, more than 13% were seen once. Whole-study results and caveats: In every one of the four CD4+ subsets, TCRB CDR3s were moderately but significantly shorter in Type 1 diabetes patients.

What these receptors recognize is not known. Specimen: naive CD4+ T cells from blood. The receptors were sampled from a young man with type 1 diabetes.

The gene calls are TRBV28 and TRBJ2-7; 12 bases align to TRBD2. Looked up from germline, CDR1 is MDHEN and CDR2 is SYDVKM. The CDR3 spans 15 residues. V shed 6 bases, J shed 6 bases, and the junction held 9 bases outside the gene matches. The CDR3 DNA reads as TGTGCCAGCAGCCCGGAACTAGCGGGAGGAGGCGAGCAGTACTTC. Protein: CASSPELAGGGEQYF.

This clone was seen a few times. The V gene is TRBV28, the J gene TRBJ2-5; possibly TRBD2 for D (6 bases). Trimming stripped 3 bases from V and 5 bases from J, with 22 bases between. The CDR3 length is 17 residues. The germline gives CDR1 MDHEN, CDR2 SYDVKM. The CDR3 loop reads CASSFSARDSEKETQYF. As DNA, the CDR3 is TGTGCCAGCAGTTTTAGCGCCCGGGACTCTGAAAAGGAGACCCAGTACTTC.

This clone was found a few times. The chain combines TRBV19 with TRBJ2-7; D not resolved. The germline CDR1 and CDR2 sequences are LNHDA and SQIVND (reference sequence). CDR3 length: 13 amino acids. V dropped 3 bases and J dropped 7 bases, with 13 bases sitting between them. This CDR3 reads CASSIQNPGEQYF. CDR3 nucleotides: TGTGCCAGTAGTATTCAGAATCCCGGGGAGCAGTACTTC. Variable domain in full (rest from reference TRBV19 and TRBJ2-7): DGGITQSPKYLFRKEGQNVTLSCEQNLNHDAMYWYRQDPGQGLRLIYYSQIVNDFQKGDIAEGYSVSREKKESFPLTVTSAQKNPTAFYLCASSIQNPGEQYFGPGTRLTVT.

This clone was detected only a few times. The chain carries TRBV15 and TRBJ2-2, with 7 bases lining up with TRBD2. V lost 1 base, J lost 4 bases, and 9 bases stayed unmatched. Germline CDR1 reads LNHNV; CDR2 reads YYDKDF (reference sequence). This CDR3 region has 17 residues. Written as DNA, the CDR3 is TGTGCCACCAGCAGAGGTATACGGGAGGCCGGCACCGGGGAGCTGTTTTTT. Protein sequence: CATSRGIREAGTGELFF.

The chain links TRBV28 to TRBJ2-5, with 14 bases lining up with TRBD2. V was clipped by 4 bases and J by 4 bases; unmatched bases: 8. There are 17 residues in the CDR3. Germline values: CDR1 MDHEN, CDR2 SYDVKM. CDR3 loop: CASSSLGLAGVRETQYF. In DNA, the CDR3 is TGTGCCAGCAGTTCTCTGGGACTAGCGGGAGTCAGAGAGACCCAGTACTTC. Variable domain in full (rest from reference TRBV28 and TRBJ2-5): DVKVTQSSRYLVKRTGEKVFLECVQDMDHENMFWYRQDPGLGLRLIYFSYDVKMKEKGDIPEGYSVSREKKERFSLILESASTNQTSMYLCASSSLGLAGVRETQYFGPGTRLLVL.

Only one count was recorded for this clone. J is TRBJ2-7 and V is TRBV19; 8 bases agree with TRBD2. This CDR3 is built from 15 residues. J lost 1 base, V lost 6 bases, and 8 bases had no gene match. The germline gives CDR1 LNHDA, CDR2 SQIVND (reference sequence). CDR3 nucleotides: TGTGCCAGTAGATCTCAAGCGGGAGCATCCTACGAGCAGTACTTC. It specifies CASRSQAGASYEQYF.

The chain joins TRBV4-1 to TRBJ2-7; 9 bases align to TRBD2. Germline trimming cut 1 base from V and 0 bases from J; bases unmatched to any gene: 1. Germline-derived CDR1 and CDR2 are MGHRA and YSYEKL. The CDR3 is 15 amino acids. CDR3 coding DNA: TGCGCCAGCAGCCAAGGGACTAGCGCCTCCTACGAGCAGTACTTC. Translating it yields CASSQGTSASYEQYF.

The genes are TRBV28 and TRBJ2-5; 7 bases agree with TRBD2. This CDR3 comprises 14 residues. The germline gives CDR1 MDHEN, CDR2 SYDVKM. Trimming took 6 bases from V and 7 from J; bases not matched to a gene: 11. Written as DNA, the CDR3 is TGTGCCAGCAGCTCGGGAACTAGCGATCTGACCCAGTACTTC. This gives the protein CASSSGTSDLTQYF.

This clone was seen only a few times. The chain employs TRBV25-1 and TRBJ2-5; 9 bases fit TRBD1. V was pared by 5 bases and J by 4 bases, with 8 bases of the junction left unmatched. Germline CDR1 MGHDK, CDR2 SYGVNS. The CDR3 extends over 15 amino acids. The CDR3 DNA follows: TGTGCCAGCAGTCCCGCGACAGGGGGGGGAGAGACCCAGTACTTC. Encoded protein: CASSPATGGGETQYF.